These 27 T cell receptor beta chains came from one sample sequenced in a study of OX40 agonist ivuxolimab in advanced cancers. Using immunoSEQ multiplex PCR, the repertoire was profiled, and TCRdb retains in-frame clones only, with some absent. Found here are about 50,000 clones, roughly 88% of them singletons; the top ten hold about three fifths. Specimen: CD4+ or CD8+ T cells sorted from blood, collected in a trial of the OX40 agonist ivuxolimab. The origin of the receptors is an adult with an advanced solid tumor such as melanoma, head and neck, liver or kidney cancer.

The V gene is TRBV18, the J gene TRBJ2-5; TRBD2 matches 8 bases. Germline V lookup: CDR1 KGHSH, CDR2 LQKENI. CDR3 length: 15 residues. After removal of 3 bases from V and 2 bases from J, the junction contained 5 bases not matched to a gene. The chain's CDR3 is CASSPVAGGQETQYF. CDR3 bases: TGTGCCAGCTCACCCGTGGCGGGGGGACAAGAGACCCAGTACTTC. Combining the CDR3 with reference TRBV18 and TRBJ2-5 gives the whole variable domain NAGVMQNPRHLVRRRGQEARLRCSPMKGHSHVYWYRQLPEEGLKFMVYLQKENIIDESGMPKERFSAEFPKEGPSILRIQQVVRGDSAAYFCASSPVAGGQETQYFGPGTRLLVL.

This clone has only one observation. V and J are TRBV7-9 and TRBJ2-7; possibly TRBD1 for D (5 bases). Germline assignment: CDR1 SEHNR and CDR2 FQNEAQ (reference sequence). The CDR3 spans 16 residues. Trimming shortened V by 2 bases and J by 1 base, and 15 bases separated the two germline ends. The CDR3 nucleotides are TGTGCCAGCAGCTTAAGGCAGGGCAATCCTTCCTACGAGCAGTACTTC. This codes for CASSLRQGNPSYEQYF.

CDR3 in amino acids: CSVEVLGVSTDTQYF. For the CDR3, the DNA is TGCAGCGTTGAAGTACTAGGGGTTAGCACAGATACGCAGTATTTT. The chain has TRBV29-1 and TRBJ2-3; TRBD1 or TRBD2 may be the D gene (5 bases each). V was cut by 1 base and J by 0 bases, with 11 bases left in between. The length of the CDR3 is 15 residues. Germline values: CDR1 SQVTM, CDR2 ANQGSEA.

The rearrangement uses TRBV6-1 and TRBJ2-7; 9 bases are a match to TRBD1. Germline-derived CDR1 and CDR2 are MNHNS and SASEGT. The CDR3 contains 13 residues. V trimming: 7 bases; J trimming: 7 bases; junction bases outside the gene matches: 8. CDR3 DNA sequence: TGTGCCAGCACTTGGGACAGGGCGGGGGAGCAGTACTTC. Translating gives CASTWDRAGEQYF.

The chain combines TRBV6-4 with TRBJ2-3; TRBD2 aligns across 8 bases. This CDR3 is 14 amino acids long. In germline, CDR1 is MRHNA, CDR2 SNTAGT. Trimming took 10 bases from V and 5 from J; bases not matched to a gene: 11. The CDR3 DNA reads as TGTGCCACAGCCCCAGCGGGAGATGGAGATACGCAGTATTTT. Its translation is CATAPAGDGDTQYF.

The rearrangement uses TRBV5-6 and TRBJ1-2; perhaps TRBD1 as D (5 bases). Trimming took 1 base from V and 5 from J, leaving 12 bases between them. The germline CDR1 and CDR2 sequences are SGHDT and YYEEEE. The CDR3 contains 14 residues. CDR3 in amino acids: CASSLWRGGYGYTF. CDR3 DNA sequence: TGTGCCAGCAGCTTGTGGAGGGGAGGGTATGGCTACACCTTC.

To note about this clone: Other nucleotide sequences in the sample specify the same CDR3. The chain recombines TRBV20-1 with TRBJ1-4; D call uncertain. Trimming stripped 3 bases from V and 5 bases from J, with 4 bases between. The CDR3 spans 11 residues. Germline assignment: CDR1 DFQATT and CDR2 SNEGSKA (reference sequence). The CDR3 sequence is CSARANEKLFF. CDR3 bases: TGCAGTGCTAGGGCAAATGAAAAACTGTTTTTT.

The V and J genes are TRBV4-1 and TRBJ1-1; D may be TRBD1 (6 bases). The germline gives CDR1 MGHRA, CDR2 YSYEKL. The CDR3 has 14 amino acids. V was cut by 4 bases and J by 3 bases, with 12 bases left in between. The CDR3 nucleotides are TGCGCCAGCAGCCCTAGGGGGATGGACACTGAAGCTTTCTTT. This translates into CASSPRGMDTEAFF.

V usage is TRBV15 and J usage is TRBJ2-5; the match to TRBD1 covers 9 bases. The germline V gene has CDR1 LNHNV and CDR2 YYDKDF (reference sequence). J lost 1 base, V lost 2 bases, and 8 bases had no gene match. The CDR3 runs 17 residues. The chain's CDR3 is CATSRSTGGQIQETQYF. CDR3 coding DNA: TGTGCCACCAGCAGATCTACAGGGGGCCAGATCCAAGAGACCCAGTACTTC. The whole variable domain, remainder taken from reference TRBV15 and TRBJ2-5, is DAMVIQNPRYQVTQFGKPVTLSCSQTLNHNVMYWYQQKSSQAPKLLFHYYDKDFNNEADTPDNFQSRRPNTSFCFLDIRSPGLGDTAMYLCATSRSTGGQIQETQYFGPGTRLLVL.

The gene calls are TRBV10-2 and TRBJ1-3; no clear D gene. The CDR3 spans 14 residues. CDR1 WSHSY and CDR2 SAAADI come from the germline V gene. Trimming took off 3 bases at V and 0 bases at J, with 6 bases between the two ends. CDR3 nucleotides: TGCGCCAGCAGTGACTGGCGCTCTGGAAACACCATATATTTT. This codes for CASSDWRSGNTIYF.

The chain couples TRBV7-9 to TRBJ1-2; 8 bases agree with TRBD1. CDR1 SEHNR and CDR2 FQNEAQ come from the germline V gene (reference sequence). The CDR3 is made up of 15 amino acids. J lost 4 bases, V lost 3 bases, and 7 bases had no gene match. The CDR3: CASSFSPGQVYGYTF. DNA of the CDR3: TGTGCCAGCAGCTTTTCTCCGGGACAGGTCTATGGCTACACCTTC.

The chain carries TRBV10-3 and TRBJ1-1; no definite D call. The CDR3 totals 13 residues. Germline V gene data show CDR1 as ENHRY and CDR2 as SYGVKD. Trimming took 3 bases from V and 3 from J, leaving 8 bases between them. CDR3 protein: CAISDPIYTEAFF. In DNA form, the CDR3 reads TGTGCCATCAGTGACCCAATTTACACTGAAGCTTTCTTT.

The chain carries TRBV12-2 and TRBJ1-2. TRBV12-2 is deemed a pseudogene. The CDR3 is made up of 12 amino acids. CDR3 bases: TGTGCAAGTCGCTTATACGGAAAACCGTCCCCCTTC. It codes for CASRLYGKPSPF.

The CDR3 loop is CASSPTDGLGGELFF. The CDR3 bases are TGTGCCAGCTCACCCACGGACGGATTAGGCGGGGAGCTGTTTTTT. The chain is built from TRBV18 and TRBJ2-2; no clear D gene. Germline loops: CDR1 KGHSH, CDR2 LQKENI. V lost 3 bases and J lost 7, with 15 bases in between. This CDR3 region has 15 residues.

This chain joins TRBV11-2 and TRBJ1-2; 10 nucleotides align to TRBD1. CDR1 is SGHAT, CDR2 FQNNGV, per germline. After removal of 1 base from V and 5 bases from J, the junction contained 7 bases not matched to a gene. The length of the CDR3 is 16 residues. The CDR3 sequence is CASSLGRGTGEYGYTF. The CDR3 DNA reads as TGTGCCAGCAGCTTAGGCCGCGGGACAGGGGAATATGGCTACACCTTC. Filled out from reference TRBV11-2 and TRBJ1-2, the complete variable domain reads EAGVAQSPRYKIIEKRQSVAFWCNPISGHATLYWYQQILGQGPKLLIQFQNNGVVDDSQLPKDRFSAERLKGVDSTLKIQPAKLEDSAVYLCASSLGRGTGEYGYTFGSGTRLTVV.

This clone was observed once. The chain joins TRBV11-2 to TRBJ1-2; the match to TRBD1 covers 7 bases. In germline, CDR1 is SGHAT, CDR2 FQNNGV. V shed 5 bases and J 4 bases; nucleotides not matched to a gene: 13. The CDR3 runs 16 residues. DNA for the CDR3: TGTGCCAGCAGCCGATCGGCCGGGACAGCGGGCTATGGCTACACCTTC. Protein sequence: CASSRSAGTAGYGYTF.

V gene TRBV2 combines with J gene TRBJ1-6; no definite D call. Trimming took 3 bases from V and 7 from J, leaving 16 bases between them. The CDR3 runs to 16 residues. Germline CDR1 and CDR2: SNHLY and FYNNEI. This CDR3 reads CASSEEGIWMNSPLHF. Written as DNA, the CDR3 is TGTGCCAGCAGTGAGGAGGGAATATGGATGAATTCACCCCTCCACTTT.

The CDR3 nucleotides are TGCAGCGTTCGAGGGGGCTCCTACAATGAGCAGTTCTTC. The encoded protein is CSVRGGSYNEQFF. The chain is built from TRBV29-1 and TRBJ2-1; tentatively, D is TRBD1 (6 bases). V was cut by 5 bases and J by 0 bases, with 8 bases left in between. CDR3 length equals 13 residues. Looked up from germline, CDR1 is SQVTM and CDR2 is ANQGSEA.

This chain joins TRBV4-3 and TRBJ2-7; 8 nucleotides align to TRBD1. Germline V gene lookup returns CDR1 LGHNA and CDR2 YSLEER. The ends lost 4 bases at V and 7 bases at J; junction bases unmatched: 15. The CDR3 covers 16 residues. CDR3 nucleotide sequence: TGCGCCAGCAGCCGAGAAATGGACAGGGACTTTGGTGAGCAGTACTTC. Translating it yields CASSREMDRDFGEQYF.

The chain employs TRBV27 and TRBJ1-2; D uncertain. V was pared by 2 bases and J by 4 bases, with 11 bases between. The germline V gene has CDR1 MNHEY and CDR2 SMNVEV (reference sequence). The CDR3 is 14 amino acids. CDR3 sequence: CASSLSGSSYGYTF. Here the CDR3 DNA reads TGTGCCAGCAGTTTAAGTGGGTCGAGCTATGGCTACACCTTC.

The chain carries TRBV7-3 and TRBJ2-3; D remains ambiguous. This CDR3 spans 14 amino acids. Germline loops: CDR1 SGHTA, CDR2 FQGTGA. V was trimmed by 6 bases and J by 2 bases, leaving 12 bases between them. The CDR3 sequence: CASSPTESTDTQYF. CDR3 DNA: TGTGCCAGCAGTCCCACTGAGTCCACAGATACGCAGTATTTT.

The V and J genes are TRBV30 and TRBJ1-2; D is possibly TRBD1 (5 bases). This CDR3 has 14 residues. Germline V CDR1 and CDR2: GTSNPN, SVGIG (reference sequence). V was trimmed by 1 base and J by 2 bases, leaving 11 bases between them. CDR3: CAWSAGPANYGYTF. In DNA, the CDR3 is TGTGCCTGGAGTGCGGGACCCGCCAACTATGGCTACACCTTC.

V gene TRBV11-2 combines with J gene TRBJ2-1; unclear D gene. V was clipped by 5 bases and J by 8 bases, with 10 bases between them. CDR1 and CDR2 from the germline V gene are SGHAT and FQNNGV. The CDR3 consists of 12 residues. The CDR3 protein is CASSPGPHEQFF. CDR3 DNA sequence: TGTGCCAGCAGCCCCGGCCCCCATGAGCAGTTCTTC.

V is TRBV19 and J is TRBJ2-3, with D perhaps matching TRBD2 (6 bases). The CDR3 consists of 15 residues. V lost 3 bases and J lost 2, with 12 bases in between. Germline V gene lookup returns CDR1 LNHDA and CDR2 SQIVND (reference sequence). In DNA form, the CDR3 reads TGTGCCAGTAGTATTGTAGCGGCTGTCACAGATACGCAGTATTTT. Translated: CASSIVAAVTDTQYF.

DNA of the CDR3: TGCGCCAGTGGACAGGGAAACACTGAAGCTTTCTTT. Protein product: CASGQGNTEAFF. This chain uses TRBV10-1 with TRBJ1-1, with 8 bases lining up with TRBD1. The CDR3 consists of 12 residues. The V and J ends lost 9 bases and 2 bases, in that order; junction bases with no gene match: 2. CDR1 and CDR2 (germline): WNHNN, SYGVQD (reference sequence).

The chain has TRBV21-1 and TRBJ2-1; the DNA was not used to check the table's D call, TRBD2. TRBV21-1 is classified as a pseudogene. CDR3 length: 18 amino acids. The CDR3 spells CASSKAGLAESSYNEQFF. In DNA, the CDR3 is TGTGCCAGCAGCAAAGCGGGACTAGCGGAGAGCTCCTACAATGAGCAGTTCTTC.

The genes are TRBV28 and TRBJ1-1, with TRBD1 matching over 7 bases. Germline assignment: CDR1 MDHEN and CDR2 SYDVKM. The CDR3 runs to 14 residues. V gave up 2 bases and J gave up 4 bases; unmatched junction bases: 4. For the CDR3, the DNA is TGTGCCAGCAGTTTAGCAGGGGGAGGCACTGAAGCTTTCTTT. It yields the protein CASSLAGGGTEAFF.